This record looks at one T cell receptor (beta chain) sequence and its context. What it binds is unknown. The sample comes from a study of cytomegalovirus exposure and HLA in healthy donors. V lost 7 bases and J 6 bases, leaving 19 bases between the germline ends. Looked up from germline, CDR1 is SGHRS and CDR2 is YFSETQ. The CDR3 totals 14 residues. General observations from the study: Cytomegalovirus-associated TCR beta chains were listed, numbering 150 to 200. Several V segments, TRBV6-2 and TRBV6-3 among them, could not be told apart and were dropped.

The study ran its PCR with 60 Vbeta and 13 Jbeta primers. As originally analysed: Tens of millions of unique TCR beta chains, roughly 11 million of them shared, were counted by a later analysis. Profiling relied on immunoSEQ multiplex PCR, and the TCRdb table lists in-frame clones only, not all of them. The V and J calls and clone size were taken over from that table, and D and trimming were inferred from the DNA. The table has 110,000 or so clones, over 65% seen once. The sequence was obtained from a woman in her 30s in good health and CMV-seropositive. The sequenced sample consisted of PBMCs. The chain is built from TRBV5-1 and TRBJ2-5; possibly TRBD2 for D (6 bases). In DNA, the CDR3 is TGCGCCAGCCCCGGGAGCAGGAGTGGAAAGACCCAGTACTTC. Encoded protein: CASPGSRSGKTQYF.